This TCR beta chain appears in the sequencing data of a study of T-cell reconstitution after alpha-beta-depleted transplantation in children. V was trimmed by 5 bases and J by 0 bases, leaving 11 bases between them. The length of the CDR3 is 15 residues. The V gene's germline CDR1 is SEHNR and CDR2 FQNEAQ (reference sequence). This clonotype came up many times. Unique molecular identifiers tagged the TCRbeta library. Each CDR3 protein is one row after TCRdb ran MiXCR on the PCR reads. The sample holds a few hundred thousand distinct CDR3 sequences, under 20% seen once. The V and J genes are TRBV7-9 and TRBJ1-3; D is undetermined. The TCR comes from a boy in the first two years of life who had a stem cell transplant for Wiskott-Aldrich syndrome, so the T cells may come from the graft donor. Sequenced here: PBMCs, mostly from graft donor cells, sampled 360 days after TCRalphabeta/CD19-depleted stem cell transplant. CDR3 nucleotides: TGTGCCAGCAGCGCCGGACGGATCTCTGGAAACACCATATATTTT. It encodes CASSAGRISGNTIYF.